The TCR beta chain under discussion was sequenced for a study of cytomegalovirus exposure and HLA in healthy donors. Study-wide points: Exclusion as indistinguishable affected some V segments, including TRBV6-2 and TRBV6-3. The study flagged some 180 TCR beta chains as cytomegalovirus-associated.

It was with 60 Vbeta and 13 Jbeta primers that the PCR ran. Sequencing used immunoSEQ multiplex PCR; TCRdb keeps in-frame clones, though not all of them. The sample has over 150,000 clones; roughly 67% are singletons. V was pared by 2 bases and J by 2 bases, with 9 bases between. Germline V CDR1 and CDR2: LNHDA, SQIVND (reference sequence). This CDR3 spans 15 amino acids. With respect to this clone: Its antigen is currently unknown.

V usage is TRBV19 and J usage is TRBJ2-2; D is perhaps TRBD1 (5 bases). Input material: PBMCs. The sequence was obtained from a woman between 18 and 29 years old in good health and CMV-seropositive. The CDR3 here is CASSIYQGNTGELFF. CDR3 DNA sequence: TGTGCCAGTAGTATATATCAGGGCAACACCGGGGAGCTGTTTTTT.